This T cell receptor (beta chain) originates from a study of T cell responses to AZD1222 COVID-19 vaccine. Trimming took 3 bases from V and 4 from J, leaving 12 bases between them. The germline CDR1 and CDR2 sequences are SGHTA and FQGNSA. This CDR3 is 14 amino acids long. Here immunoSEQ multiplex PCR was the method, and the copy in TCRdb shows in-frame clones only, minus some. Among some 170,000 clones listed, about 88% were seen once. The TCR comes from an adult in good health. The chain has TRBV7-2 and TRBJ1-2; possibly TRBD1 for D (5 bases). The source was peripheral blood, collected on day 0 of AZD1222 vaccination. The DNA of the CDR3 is TGTGCCAGCAGCTTGGGAGGGAGGGGCTATGGCTACACCTTC. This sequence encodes CASSLGGRGYGYTF.